This T cell receptor beta chain came from a study of T and B cells in COVID-19 patients. Study-wide results and caveats: In COVID-19 patients, T cell receptor beta variable and joining gene use was reportedly strongly skewed. Of about 2,400 TCR clusters found only in the recovered cohort, more than 30 had low generation probability.

TRB rearrangements were amplified by multiplex PCR with BIOMED2 TRB-A/B primers. TCRdb re-derived calls from the multiplex PCR reads in MiXCR, one entry per CDR3 protein. The sample holds around 20,000 distinct CDR3 sequences, about 30% seen once. As concerns this clonotype: Antigen specificity is unknown.

Blood genomic DNA input for TRB amplification was about 220-500 ng. Source material: blood. The sequence was collected from a human donor who had recovered from COVID-19.

Here the CDR3 reads CASSTQGLGGYTF. CDR3 nucleotide sequence: TGTGCCAGCAGCACTCAGGGGTTAGGTGGCTACACCTTC. This chain connects TRBV12-3 or TRBV12-4 to TRBJ1-2, with D possibly matching TRBD1 (6 bases). CDR3 size: 13 residues. V lost 6 bases, J lost 7 bases, and 15 bases lay in between.